The 3 T cell receptor beta chains listed next were all sequenced from one sample in a study of T cells in Graves' hyperthyroidism and ophthalmopathy. Amplified regions were TCR beta CDR3 sequences from RNA transcripts. The HTBI primer set served for first-round RT-PCR of the TCR CDR3. TCRdb recomputed calls from the multiplex PCR reads with MiXCR, one row per CDR3 protein. The sample has about 350,000 distinct CDR3 sequences, roughly 13% seen once. The sample consisted of blood. The receptors come from a woman aged 30 to 39 with Graves' hyperthyroidism.

This clonotype was seen many times. The chain links TRBV11-2 to TRBJ1-5, with D possibly matching TRBD1 (5 bases). This CDR3 contains 14 residues. Trimming shortened V by 5 bases and J by 6 bases, and 14 bases separated the two germline ends. Germline V gene sequence: CDR1 SGHAT, CDR2 FQNNGV. The CDR3 reads CASSKGRGGQPQHF. CDR3 sequence (DNA): TGTGCCAGCAGCAAGGGTCGGGGGGGTCAGCCCCAGCATTTT.

A few counts support this clonotype. The CDR3 coding sequence is TGCGCCAGCAGCTTGGCCATCGGGGCTACCCCATACGAGCAGTACTTC. This gives the protein CASSLAIGATPYEQYF. The V call is TRBV5-1, the J call TRBJ2-7; either TRBD1 or TRBD2 may fit D (5 bases each). V gave up 0 bases and J gave up 4 bases, with 17 bases separating them. Per germline, CDR1 SGHRS and CDR2 YFSETQ. The CDR3 is made up of 16 amino acids.

This rearrangement joins TRBV30 to TRBJ1-1; D is unresolved. The CDR3 covers 13 residues. V lost 2 bases to trimming and J lost 2 bases, with 9 bases between them. Germline V CDR1 and CDR2: GTSNPN, SVGIG (reference sequence). The CDR3 DNA reads TGTGCCTGGAGTTGGGCAATTAACACTGAAGCTTTCTTT. Encoded protein: CAWSWAINTEAFF.